This T cell receptor (beta chain) comes out of a study of cytomegalovirus exposure and HLA in healthy donors. While unrecorded immune exposures were likely, the donors were nominally healthy when sampled. The PCR employed 60 Vbeta primers together with 13 Jbeta primers. TCRdb keeps only in-frame clones here, not all; method: immunoSEQ multiplex PCR. The sample lists around 130,000 clones; roughly 62% were seen once. This clone was seen a single time. The germline CDR1 and CDR2 sequences are SGHTA and FQGNSA. Trimming took 1 base from V and 1 from J, leaving 14 bases between them. CDR3 size: 16 residues.

The specimen sequenced was PBMCs. The TCR sequence derives from a male donor in good health and CMV-seronegative. The rearrangement joins TRBV7-2 to TRBJ2-7; perhaps TRBD1 as D (6 bases). The CDR3 loop is CASSLVLGTRSYEQYF. CDR3 sequence (DNA): TGTGCCAGCAGCTTAGTACTAGGGACAAGGTCCTACGAGCAGTACTTC.